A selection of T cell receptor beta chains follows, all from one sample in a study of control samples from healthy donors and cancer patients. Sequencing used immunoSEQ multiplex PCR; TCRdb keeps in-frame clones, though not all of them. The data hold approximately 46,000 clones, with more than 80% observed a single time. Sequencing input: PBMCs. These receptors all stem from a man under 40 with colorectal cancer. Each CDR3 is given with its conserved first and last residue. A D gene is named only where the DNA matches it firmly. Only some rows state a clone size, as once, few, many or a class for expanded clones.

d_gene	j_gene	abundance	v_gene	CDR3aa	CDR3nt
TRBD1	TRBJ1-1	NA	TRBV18	CASSPRTGDRNTEAFF	TGTGCCAGCTCACCTCGGACAGGGGATAGGAACACTGAAGCTTTCTTT
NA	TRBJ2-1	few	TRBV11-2	CASSTRRGTYNEQFF	TGTGCCAGCAGCACTAGAAGGGGGACCTACAATGAGCAGTTCTTC
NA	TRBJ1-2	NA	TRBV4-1	CASSQVGRTNYGYTF	TGCGCCAGCAGCCAAGTTGGCCGTACTAACTATGGCTACACCTTC
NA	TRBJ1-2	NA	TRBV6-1	CASSEYYSTGYTF	TGTGCCAGCAGTGAATATTACAGTACAGGCTACACCTTC
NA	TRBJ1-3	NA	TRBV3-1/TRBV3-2	CASSQDRGGRAGNTIYF	TGTGCCAGCAGCCAAGATAGGGGGGGACGAGCCGGAAACACCATATATTTT
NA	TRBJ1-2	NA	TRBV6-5	CASSYRSYYGYTF	TGTGCCAGCAGTTACCGTTCGTATTATGGCTACACCTTC
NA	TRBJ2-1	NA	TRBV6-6	CASSSLGVSYNEQFF	TGTGCCAGCAGCTCTCTAGGCGTCTCCTACAATGAGCAGTTCTTC
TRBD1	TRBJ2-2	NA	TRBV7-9	CASSLGQGITGELFF	TGTGCCAGCAGCTTGGGACAGGGGATAACCGGGGAGCTGTTTTTT
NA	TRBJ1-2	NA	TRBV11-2	CASSLNTGLNYGYTF	TGTGCCAGCAGCTTGAATACAGGCTTGAACTATGGCTACACCTTC
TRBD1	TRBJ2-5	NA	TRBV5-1	CASSLRDRRETQYF	TGCGCCAGCAGCCTCCGGGACAGGAGGGAGACCCAGTACTTC
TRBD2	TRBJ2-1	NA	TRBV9	CASSKMGLAGGRSSYNEQFF	TGTGCCAGCAGCAAGATGGGACTAGCGGGGGGTCGAAGCTCCTACAATGAGCAGTTCTTC
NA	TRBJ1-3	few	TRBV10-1	CASRHPGPVHF	TGCGCCAGCAGGCATCCGGGACCCGTGCATTTT
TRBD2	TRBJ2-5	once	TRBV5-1	CASSDDSGVNQETQYF	TGCGCCAGCAGCGACGACAGCGGGGTCAACCAAGAGACCCAGTACTTC
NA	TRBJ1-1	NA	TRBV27	CASSSSSIPRGTEAFF	TGTGCCAGCAGTTCATCCTCGATTCCCAGGGGTACTGAAGCTTTCTTT
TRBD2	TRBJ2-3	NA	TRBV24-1	CATSEPGLARDTQYF	TGTGCCACCAGTGAACCGGGACTAGCAAGAGATACGCAGTATTTT
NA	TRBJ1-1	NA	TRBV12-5	CASGFFPIMNTEAFF	TGTGCTAGTGGTTTTTTTCCCATAATGAACACTGAAGCTTTCTTT
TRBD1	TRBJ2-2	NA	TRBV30	CAWSVRTGGGTGELFF	TGTGCCTGGAGTGTTCGGACAGGGGGAGGCACCGGGGAGCTGTTTTTT
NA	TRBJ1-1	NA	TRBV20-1	CSAAGVTEAFF	TGCAGTGCTGCGGGGGTTACTGAAGCTTTCTTT
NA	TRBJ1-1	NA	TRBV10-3	CAISLSGRPVSTEAFF	TGTGCCATCAGTTTATCAGGACGACCAGTCTCGACTGAAGCTTTCTTT
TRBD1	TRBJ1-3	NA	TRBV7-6	CASRGQGAGNTIYF	TGTGCCAGCAGGGGACAGGGGGCTGGAAACACCATATATTTT
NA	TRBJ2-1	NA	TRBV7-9	CASSFPGTHNEQFF	TGTGCCAGCAGCTTCCCCGGGACCCACAATGAGCAGTTCTTC
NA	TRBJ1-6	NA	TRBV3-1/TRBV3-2	CASSYGGDSPLHF	TGTGCCAGCAGCTATGGGGGGGATTCACCCCTCCACTTT